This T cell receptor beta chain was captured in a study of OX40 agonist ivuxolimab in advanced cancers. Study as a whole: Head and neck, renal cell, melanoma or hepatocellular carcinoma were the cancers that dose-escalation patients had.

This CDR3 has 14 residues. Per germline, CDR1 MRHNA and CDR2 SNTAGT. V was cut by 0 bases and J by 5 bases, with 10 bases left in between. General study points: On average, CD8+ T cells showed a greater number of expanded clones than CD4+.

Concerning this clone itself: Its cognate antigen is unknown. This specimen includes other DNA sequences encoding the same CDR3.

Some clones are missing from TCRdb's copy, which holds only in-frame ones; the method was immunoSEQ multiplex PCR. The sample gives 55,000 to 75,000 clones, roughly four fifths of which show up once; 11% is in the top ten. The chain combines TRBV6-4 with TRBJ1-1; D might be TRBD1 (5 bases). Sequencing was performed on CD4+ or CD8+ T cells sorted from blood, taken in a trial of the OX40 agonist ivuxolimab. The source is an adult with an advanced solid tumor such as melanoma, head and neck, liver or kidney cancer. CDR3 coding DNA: TGTGCCAGCAGTGACTCGAGCCGGGGGACTGAAGCTTTCTTT. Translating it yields CASSDSSRGTEAFF.